This T cell receptor (beta chain) was recovered during a study of blood T cell repertoires in COVID-19. Method: immunoSEQ multiplex PCR; TCRdb's copy keeps in-frame clones and lacks some. The sample lists more than 300,000 clones; 85% to 90% were seen once. Donors were grouped by their self-reported clinical history. The receptor was derived from a woman aged 18-29 years who had recovered from COVID-19. The sequencing sample was made of PBMCs or T cells enriched from blood (not recorded which).

The CDR3 spells CASSVRGGVETQYF. The CDR3 DNA is TGTGCCAGCAGCGTGAGGGGAGGGGTCGAGACCCAGTACTTC. The V gene is TRBV9, the J gene TRBJ2-5; 7 nucleotides match TRBD2. Germline V lookup: CDR1 SGDLS, CDR2 YYNGEE. This CDR3 comprises 14 residues. The J segment lost 5 bases and the V segment lost 2 bases, leaving 6 bases of the junction unmatched.